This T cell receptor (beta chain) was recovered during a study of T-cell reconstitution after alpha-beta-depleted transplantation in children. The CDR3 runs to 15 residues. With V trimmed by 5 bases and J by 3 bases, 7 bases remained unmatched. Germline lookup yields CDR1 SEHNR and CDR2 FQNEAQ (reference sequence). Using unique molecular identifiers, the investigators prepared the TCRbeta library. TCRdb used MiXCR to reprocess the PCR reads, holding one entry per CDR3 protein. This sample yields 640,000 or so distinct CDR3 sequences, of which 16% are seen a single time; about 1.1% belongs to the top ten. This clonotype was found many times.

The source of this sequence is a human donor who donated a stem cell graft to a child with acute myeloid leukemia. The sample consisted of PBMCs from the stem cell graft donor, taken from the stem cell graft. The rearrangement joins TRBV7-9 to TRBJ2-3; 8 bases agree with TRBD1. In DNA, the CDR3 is TGTGCCAGCAGCAGGGGACAGGAAGGGACAGATACGCAGTATTTT. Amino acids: CASSRGQEGTDTQYF.